The 32 T cell receptor beta chains listed next were all sequenced from one sample in a study of spatial heterogeneity in lung cancer. The study's findings and limits: Intratumoral expanded alpha and beta TCR counts were found to track tumor mutation counts.

Time point given: sample taken at primary tumor resection. These TCRs are of unknown antigen specificity. Via MiXCR, TCRdb re-called the 5' RACE reads, giving one row per CDR3 protein. The sample consists of about 30,000 distinct CDR3 sequences, about 6.6% of them appearing once. The sequencing here drew on lung tumor tissue, taken at surgery. The receptors derive from a male donor with early-stage non-small cell lung cancer.

In its sample, this clonotype was seen many times. The chain carries TRBV7-9 and TRBJ2-7; D is undetermined. The CDR3 spans 13 residues. CDR1 SEHNR and CDR2 FQNEAQ come from the germline V gene (reference sequence). The ends were cut back, 5 bases at V and 3 bases at J, with 11 bases in the middle. CDR3 coding DNA: TGTGCCAGCAGCCGGGTTGGCCTCTACGAGCAGTACTTC. Translating it yields CASSRVGLYEQYF.

In this sample, this clonotype turned up many times. V usage is TRBV3-1 and J usage is TRBJ1-1, with TRBD1 matching over 12 bases. CDR1 and CDR2 (germline): LGHDT, YNNKEL (reference sequence). The trim removed 2 bases at V and 4 bases at J, leaving 8 bases unmatched. CDR3 length equals 17 residues. CDR3 DNA sequence: TGTGCCAGCAGCCAACCCTGGGGGACAGGGGGCCTCACTGAAGCTTTCTTT. This sequence encodes CASSQPWGTGGLTEAFF.

There are many counts of this clonotype. V usage is TRBV20-1 and J usage is TRBJ2-2; TRBD1 aligns across 7 bases. J gave up 3 bases and V 0 bases, and 4 bases lay outside the gene matches. This CDR3 region has 15 residues. Germline lookup yields CDR1 DFQATT and CDR2 SNEGSKA (reference sequence). CDR3 nucleotides: TGCAGTGCTAGAGAGGCAGGGGGATACACCGGGGAGCTGTTTTTT. It encodes CSAREAGGYTGELFF.

The V call is TRBV6-5, the J call TRBJ2-4; D unresolved. CDR1 and CDR2 (germline): MNHEY, SVGAGI. The ends were cut back, 0 bases at V and 3 bases at J, with 6 bases in the middle. This CDR3 is 14 amino acids long. The CDR3 region has the DNA TGTGCCAGCAGTTACTCTCCGGGCAAAAACATTCAGTACTTC. Amino acids: CASSYSPGKNIQYF.

This clonotype was seen repeatedly, ten times or more. The genes are TRBV7-2 and TRBJ2-5; D assignment may be TRBD1 or TRBD2 (5 bases each). Per germline, CDR1 SGHTA and CDR2 FQGNSA. This CDR3 comprises 15 residues. V was pared by 4 bases and J by 4 bases, with 16 bases between. CDR3 amino acids: CASSYRTGEGETQYF. The CDR3 nucleotides read TGTGCCAGCAGCTACAGGACCGGAGAGGGAGAGACCCAGTACTTC.

This clonotype was counted only a few times. The CDR3 region is CASRERQGHDLPQHF. The CDR3 DNA reads as TGTGCCAGCAGGGAGCGACAGGGGCACGATCTCCCCCAGCATTTT. The chain employs TRBV6-1 and TRBJ1-5; 8 bases fit TRBD1. This CDR3 spans 15 amino acids. CDR1 is MNHNS and CDR2 is SASEGT in the germline V gene. Trimming took 6 bases from V and 10 from J; bases not matched to a gene: 14.

The J gene is TRBJ1-5, the V gene TRBV6-2 or TRBV6-3, with a tentative D call TRBD1 (5 bases). The CDR3 extends over 15 amino acids. Germline V gives CDR1 MNHEY, CDR2 SVGEGT. Trimming took 6 bases from V and 2 from J, leaving 14 bases between them. This CDR3 reads CASRRKGLGNQPQHF. The CDR3 coding sequence is TGTGCCAGCAGGAGAAAGGGGTTAGGCAATCAGCCCCAGCATTTT.

This clonotype has at least ten counts. As DNA, the CDR3 is TGCGCCAGCAGTGACCGGGACACATCCTACGAGCAGTACTTC. Its protein product is CASSDRDTSYEQYF. V gene TRBV10-1 combines with J gene TRBJ2-7; possible D gene TRBD1, 6 bases. The V gene's germline CDR1 is WNHNN and CDR2 SYGVQD (reference sequence). Trimming pared 3 bases from V and 1 base from J, leaving 10 bases between. This CDR3 spans 14 amino acids.

This clonotype came up many times. This chain links TRBV29-1 with TRBJ2-6; D ambiguous. Germline CDR1 is SQVTM and CDR2 is ANQGSEA. V was trimmed by 1 base and J by 1 base, leaving 5 bases between them. The CDR3 covers 14 residues. The CDR3 sequence: CSVEVGSGANVLTF. CDR3 coding DNA: TGCAGCGTTGAAGTAGGGTCTGGGGCCAACGTCCTGACTTTC.

V is TRBV20-1 and J is TRBJ2-3, with TRBD2 as a possible D gene (5 bases). V gave up 0 bases and J gave up 4 bases, with 14 bases separating them. The V gene's germline CDR1 is DFQATT and CDR2 SNEGSKA (reference sequence). The CDR3 spans 15 residues. DNA for the CDR3: TGCAGTGCTAGAGATATGCGAGGGCAGGCAGATACGCAGTATTTT. It is translated as CSARDMRGQADTQYF.

Many counts were recorded for this clonotype. The chain couples TRBV20-1 to TRBJ2-5; 14 bases map to TRBD2. Germline V gene sequence: CDR1 DFQATT, CDR2 SNEGSKA (reference sequence). Losses at the gene ends were 5 bases for V and 5 bases for J; bases not matched to a gene: 10. The CDR3 totals 16 residues. As DNA, the CDR3 is TGCAGTGCTTTTGGGACTAGCGGGGGAGGTTCGGAGACCCAGTACTTC. Translating gives CSAFGTSGGGSETQYF.

This clonotype came up many times. V is TRBV27 and J is TRBJ2-2; unclear D gene. With 4 bases removed from V and 7 bases from J, the gap between germline ends came to 4 bases. This CDR3 comprises 11 residues. Germline CDR1 reads MNHEY; CDR2 reads SMNVEV (reference sequence). The CDR3 here is CASSWGGELFF. The CDR3 nucleotides read TGTGCCAGCAGTTGGGGCGGGGAGCTGTTTTTT.

V and J are TRBV30 and TRBJ1-5, with 8 bases aligning to TRBD1. V lost 0 bases and J lost 6; bases outside the gene matches: 4. Germline-derived CDR1 and CDR2 are GTSNPN and SVGIG (reference sequence). CDR3 length equals 14 residues. The CDR3 here is CAWSVSGGSQPQHF. The CDR3 DNA sequence: TGTGCCTGGAGTGTATCAGGGGGCAGTCAGCCCCAGCATTTT.

In its sample, this clonotype was seen many times. The genes are TRBV11-2 and TRBJ2-1; possible D gene TRBD2, 6 bases. This CDR3 comprises 15 residues. Germline V gives CDR1 SGHAT, CDR2 FQNNGV. V gave up 3 bases and J gave up 0 bases, with 9 bases separating them. For the CDR3, the DNA is TGTGCCAGCAGCTTTATCGGGAGCTCCTACAATGAGCAGTTCTTC. It yields the protein CASSFIGSSYNEQFF.

This clonotype was found a few times. V usage is TRBV30 and J usage is TRBJ2-3; D is uncertain. This CDR3 is 15 amino acids long. V dropped 1 base and J dropped 3 bases, with 14 bases sitting between them. Germline V lookup: CDR1 GTSNPN, CDR2 SVGIG (reference sequence). The CDR3 protein is CAWSGKGTITDTQYF. As DNA, the CDR3 is TGTGCCTGGAGTGGGAAGGGAACTATTACAGATACGCAGTATTTT. The variable domain in full, completed from reference TRBV30 and TRBJ2-3, reads SQTIHQWPATLVQPVGSPLSLECTVEGTSNPNLYWYRQAAGRGLQLLFYSVGIGQISSEVPQNLSASRPQDRQFILSSKKLLLSDSGFYLCAWSGKGTITDTQYFGPGTRLTVL.

In this sample, this clonotype turned up many times. The chain is built from TRBV28 and TRBJ1-3, with D possibly matching TRBD1 (5 bases). V shed 4 bases and J shed 0 bases, with 10 bases lying between them. CDR3 length equals 15 residues. The V gene's germline CDR1 is MDHEN and CDR2 SYDVKM. The DNA of the CDR3 is TGTGCCAGCAGTTGGGGGGGGAGCTCTGGAAACACCATATATTTT. It specifies CASSWGGSSGNTIYF.

This clonotype was seen a handful of times. The chain employs TRBV7-9 and TRBJ2-7; tentatively, D is TRBD2 (5 bases). Germline CDR1 and CDR2: SEHNR and FQNEAQ (reference sequence). V lost 5 bases, J lost 1 base, and 15 bases lay in between. CDR3 length: 15 amino acids. This CDR3 is CASSRSGIGSYEQYF. The CDR3 coding sequence is TGTGCCAGCAGCCGATCGGGGATTGGGTCCTACGAGCAGTACTTC.

This clonotype was seen at least ten times. The chain recombines TRBV6-2 or TRBV6-3 with TRBJ2-3; D is undetermined. Germline CDR1 MNHEY, CDR2 SVGEGT. The CDR3 has 15 amino acids. V lost 0 bases to trimming and J lost 0 bases, with 7 bases between them. The CDR3 is CASSYSWTSTDTQYF. The CDR3 coding sequence is TGTGCCAGCAGTTACTCGTGGACGAGCACAGATACGCAGTATTTT.

The table lists this clonotype with many counts. V usage is TRBV15 and J usage is TRBJ2-1; 8 bases map to TRBD1. Germline V gene sequence: CDR1 LNHNV, CDR2 YYDKDF (reference sequence). J was trimmed by 6 bases and V by 3 bases; bases with no gene match: 4. This CDR3 contains 14 residues. DNA for the CDR3: TGTGCCACCAGCAGGGACAGGGCTATCAATGAGCAGTTCTTC. Translating it yields CATSRDRAINEQFF. Full variable domain (rest looked up from reference TRBV15 and TRBJ2-1): DAMVIQNPRYQVTQFGKPVTLSCSQTLNHNVMYWYQQKSSQAPKLLFHYYDKDFNNEADTPDNFQSRRPNTSFCFLDIRSPGLGDTAMYLCATSRDRAINEQFFGPGTRLTVL.

There are many counts of this clonotype. The J gene is TRBJ2-2, the V gene TRBV7-2, with TRBD2 matching 10 bases. This CDR3 spans 15 amino acids. Looked up from germline, CDR1 is SGHTA and CDR2 is FQGNSA. V shed 2 bases and J 8 bases; nucleotides not matched to a gene: 5. The CDR3 loop is CASSLSLAGLGELFF. The CDR3 DNA is TGTGCCAGCAGCTTATCACTAGCGGGGCTAGGGGAGCTGTTTTTT.

This clonotype was detected ten times or more. The V call is TRBV9, the J call TRBJ2-6; 11 bases are shared with TRBD1. V was pared by 3 bases and J by 0 bases, with 2 bases of the junction left unmatched. CDR1 SGDLS and CDR2 YYNGEE come from the germline V gene. This CDR3 contains 17 residues. The CDR3 loop reads CASSAGTGGSGANVLTF. In DNA, the CDR3 is TGTGCCAGCAGCGCCGGGACAGGGGGCTCTGGGGCCAACGTCCTGACTTTC.

There are many counts of this clonotype. V is TRBV10-1 and J is TRBJ2-7, with D unresolved. V was cut by 3 bases and J by 3 bases, with 12 bases left in between. Looked up from germline, CDR1 is WNHNN and CDR2 is SYGVQD (reference sequence). The CDR3 runs 14 residues. CDR3 nucleotides: TGCGCCAGCAGTGATGCAGGCGCTTTCTACGAGCAGTACTTC. Its translation: CASSDAGAFYEQYF.

This clonotype was detected many times. CDR3 sequence (DNA): TGCGCCAGCAGCCCGAGGACAAACCAAGAGACCCAGTACTTC. It encodes CASSPRTNQETQYF. The rearrangement joins TRBV5-1 to TRBJ2-5, with D maybe TRBD1 (5 bases). Germline V gene data show CDR1 as SGHRS and CDR2 as YFSETQ. Trimming shortened V by 4 bases and J by 0 bases, and 10 bases separated the two germline ends. The CDR3 length is 14 residues.

Relative to its sample, this clonotype is medium-sized (0.01 to 0.1%). The chain is built from TRBV7-6 and TRBJ2-7; D is uncertain. Per germline, CDR1 SGHVS and CDR2 FNYEAQ. The CDR3 totals 13 residues. Trimming took off 1 base at V and 3 bases at J, with 7 bases between the two ends. The CDR3 DNA is TGTGCCAGCAGCTTAGGTCCTAACTACGAGCAGTACTTC. Translated: CASSLGPNYEQYF.

This clonotype qualifies as medium-sized. The rearrangement joins TRBV4-3 to TRBJ2-5; maybe TRBD2 (6 bases). This CDR3 has 14 residues. V was trimmed by 3 bases and J by 3 bases, leaving 11 bases between them. Germline V lookup: CDR1 LGHNA, CDR2 YSLEER. The CDR3 bases are TGCGCCAGCAGCCATTCGGGGGTAGAAGAGACCCAGTACTTC. This translates into CASSHSGVEETQYF.

This clonotype appeared many times. The chain employs TRBV20-1 and TRBJ1-2, with 7 bases identical to TRBD1. This CDR3 has 12 residues. V lost 5 bases, J lost 4 bases, and 4 bases stayed unmatched. Germline assignment: CDR1 DFQATT and CDR2 SNEGSKA (reference sequence). CDR3 in amino acids: CSAGTESYGYTF. The CDR3 DNA follows: TGCAGTGCTGGGACAGAGAGCTATGGCTACACCTTC.

This chain uses TRBV5-6 with TRBJ2-7; 8 bases map to TRBD2. CDR1 is SGHDT and CDR2 is YYEEEE in the germline V gene. V gave up 5 bases and J gave up 7 bases; unmatched junction bases: 14. This CDR3 region has 15 residues. CDR3: CASRVGLAGHGEQYF. Here the CDR3 DNA reads TGTGCCAGCAGAGTGGGGCTAGCGGGTCACGGAGAGCAGTACTTC.

The genes are TRBV7-2 and TRBJ2-7; D possibly corresponds to TRBD2 (5 bases). The germline V and J ends were trimmed by 3 bases and 7 bases, with 16 bases remaining between them. The germline V gene encodes CDR1 SGHTA and CDR2 FQGNSA. There are 14 residues in the CDR3. CDR3 bases: TGTGCCAGCAGCTTCGGAGCGGTAGAAAGAGAGCAGTACTTC. Translation: CASSFGAVEREQYF.

J is TRBJ2-3 and V is TRBV11-2, with a possible D match to TRBD2 (5 bases). The germline V gene has CDR1 SGHAT and CDR2 FQNNGV. The CDR3 runs 18 residues. Between the trimmed V and J ends, which lost 0 bases and 1 base, there was a span of 17 bases. CDR3 nucleotide sequence: TGTGCCAGCAGCTTAGAAGCTTTTCGGGGATGGGGCACAGATACGCAGTATTTT. It yields the protein CASSLEAFRGWGTDTQYF. The entire variable domain, with the rest obtained from reference TRBV11-2 and TRBJ2-3, is as follows: EAGVAQSPRYKIIEKRQSVAFWCNPISGHATLYWYQQILGQGPKLLIQFQNNGVVDDSQLPKDRFSAERLKGVDSTLKIQPAKLEDSAVYLCASSLEAFRGWGTDTQYFGPGTRLTVL.

This clonotype appeared a single time. Being one base from a much bigger clone, this may be a read error. The chain is built from TRBV7-2 and TRBJ2-3; 10 nucleotides match TRBD1. With V trimmed by 6 bases and J by 14 bases, 17 bases remained unmatched. Germline V gene lookup returns CDR1 SGHTA and CDR2 FQGNSA. The CDR3 consists of 15 residues. The CDR3 region is CASRRGTGDALSRYF. Here the CDR3 DNA reads TGTGCCAGCAGGAGAGGGACAGGGGATGCCCTTTCGCGGTATTTT.

This clonotype was seen ten or more times. V and J are TRBV7-6 and TRBJ1-3; the D is unclear. Trimming cost V 1 base and J 2 bases, with 9 bases left between them. Germline V gives CDR1 SGHVS, CDR2 FNYEAQ. This CDR3 spans 15 amino acids. CDR3 amino acids: CASSLGRNPGNTIYF. The CDR3 DNA reads as TGTGCCAGCAGCTTAGGACGGAACCCTGGAAACACCATATATTTT.

This clonotype occurred many times. The chain combines TRBV7-2 with TRBJ1-1; the match to TRBD1 covers 9 bases. Germline values: CDR1 SGHTA, CDR2 FQGNSA. This CDR3 comprises 16 residues. Trimming removed 5 bases from V and 4 bases from J; junction bases left unmatched: 11. The DNA of the CDR3 is TGTGCCAGCAGCGCACCTACAGGGGGCGCGGTCACTGAAGCTTTCTTT. This translates into CASSAPTGGAVTEAFF.